The present entry profiles one T cell receptor beta chain with its context. The data were obtained in a study of OX40 agonist ivuxolimab in advanced cancers. Overall study: Ivuxolimab, an antibody that agonizes OX40 (CD134), was administered to the patients. Prior anti-PD-1, anti-PD-L1 or anti-CTLA-4 therapy was allowed; about 39% had some. The group had a mean age of around 60 years, ranged from roughly 23 to 90, and was roughly 80% male.

The CDR3 loop spans 12 amino acids. The V end was cut by 5 bases, the J end by 6 bases, with 9 bases between. The V gene's germline CDR1 is SGHAT and CDR2 FQNNGV. The data were produced by immunoSEQ multiplex PCR, yet TCRdb's version contains in-frame clones alone and is incomplete. Among about 20,000 clones listed, around four fifths were seen once. The source material was CD4+ or CD8+ T cells sorted from blood, sampled in a trial of the OX40 agonist ivuxolimab. The chain joins TRBV11-2 to TRBJ2-3, with D unresolved. This TCR was sampled from an adult with an advanced solid tumor such as melanoma, head and neck, liver or kidney cancer. CDR3 sequence: CASSHGRDTQYF. CDR3 in DNA: TGTGCCAGCAGCCATGGAAGGGATACGCAGTATTTT. Together with reference TRBV11-2 and TRBJ2-3, the CDR3 gives the full variable domain: EAGVAQSPRYKIIEKRQSVAFWCNPISGHATLYWYQQILGQGPKLLIQFQNNGVVDDSQLPKDRFSAERLKGVDSTLKIQPAKLEDSAVYLCASSHGRDTQYFGPGTRLTVL.